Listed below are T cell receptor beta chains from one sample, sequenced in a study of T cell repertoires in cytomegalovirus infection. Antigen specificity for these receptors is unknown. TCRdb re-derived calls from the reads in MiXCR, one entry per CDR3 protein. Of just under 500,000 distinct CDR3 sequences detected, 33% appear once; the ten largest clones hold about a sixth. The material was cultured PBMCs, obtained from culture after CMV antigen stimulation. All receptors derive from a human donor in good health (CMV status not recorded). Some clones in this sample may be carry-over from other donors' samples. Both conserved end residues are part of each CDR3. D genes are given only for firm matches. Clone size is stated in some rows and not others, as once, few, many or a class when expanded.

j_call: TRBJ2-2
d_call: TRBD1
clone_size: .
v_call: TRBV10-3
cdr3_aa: CAISGTGGSTGELFF
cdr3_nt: TGTGCCATCAGTGGTACAGGGGGCAGCACCGGGGAGCTGTTTTTT

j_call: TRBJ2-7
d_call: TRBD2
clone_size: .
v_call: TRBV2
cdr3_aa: CASRPDLAVGSYEQYF
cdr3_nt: TGTGCCAGCAGGCCCGACCTAGCGGTCGGCTCCTACGAGCAGTACTTC

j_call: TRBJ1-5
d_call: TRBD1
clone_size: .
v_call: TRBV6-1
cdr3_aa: CASSEAPRGDQPQHF
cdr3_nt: TGTGCCAGCAGTGAAGCGCCCAGGGGGGATCAGCCCCAGCATTTT

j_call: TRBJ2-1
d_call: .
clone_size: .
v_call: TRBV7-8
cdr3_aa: CASSLRRLIYNEQFF
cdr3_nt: TGTGCCAGCAGCTTGCGGCGGCTGATCTACAATGAGCAGTTCTTC

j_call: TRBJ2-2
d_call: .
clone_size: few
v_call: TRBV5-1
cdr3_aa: CASSLWGVGDRDGELFF
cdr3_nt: TGCGCCAGCAGCCTCTGGGGGGTCGGCGACAGAGACGGGGAGCTGTTTTTT

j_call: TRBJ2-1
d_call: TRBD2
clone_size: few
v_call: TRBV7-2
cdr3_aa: CASSLTNRLAINEQFF
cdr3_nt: TGTGCCAGCAGCTTAACGAATCGACTAGCGATCAATGAGCAGTTCTTC

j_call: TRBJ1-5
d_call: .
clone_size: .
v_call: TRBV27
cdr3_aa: CASSPTLWARHQPQHF
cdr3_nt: TGTGCCAGCAGTCCTACCTTGTGGGCCCGCCATCAGCCCCAGCATTTT

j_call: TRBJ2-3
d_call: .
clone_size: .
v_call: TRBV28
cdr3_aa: CASSLDPAGSSDTQYF
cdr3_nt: TGTGCCAGCAGTCTGGACCCGGCGGGGTCGTCAGATACGCAGTATTTT

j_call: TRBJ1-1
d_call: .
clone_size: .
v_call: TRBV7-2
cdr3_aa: CASSPSRIADTEAFF
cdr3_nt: TGTGCCAGCAGCCCCTCAAGGATCGCGGACACTGAAGCTTTCTTT

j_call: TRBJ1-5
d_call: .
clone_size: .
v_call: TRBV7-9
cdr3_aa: CASSQTGFGQPQHF
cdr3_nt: TGTGCCAGCAGCCAAACAGGGTTCGGTCAGCCCCAGCATTTT

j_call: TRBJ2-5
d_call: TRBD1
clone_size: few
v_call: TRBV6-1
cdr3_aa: CASSSPGTGRETQYF
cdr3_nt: TGTGCCAGCAGTTCCCCTGGGACAGGGAGAGAGACCCAGTACTTC

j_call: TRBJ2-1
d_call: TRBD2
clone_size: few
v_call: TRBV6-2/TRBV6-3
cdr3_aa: CASSLSGRFYNEQFF
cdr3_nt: TGTGCCAGCAGTCTTAGCGGGAGATTCTACAATGAGCAGTTCTTC

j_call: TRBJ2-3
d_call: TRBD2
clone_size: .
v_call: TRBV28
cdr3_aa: CASSYSGVGTDTQYF
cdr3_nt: TGTGCCAGCAGTTATAGCGGGGTTGGCACAGATACGCAGTATTTT

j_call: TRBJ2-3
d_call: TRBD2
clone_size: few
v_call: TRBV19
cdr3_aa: CASSIGLAGTDTQYF
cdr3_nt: TGTGCCAGTAGTATAGGACTAGCTGGCACAGATACGCAGTATTTT

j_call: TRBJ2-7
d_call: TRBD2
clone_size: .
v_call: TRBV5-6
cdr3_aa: CASSRPGLDEQYF
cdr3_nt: TGTGCCAGCAGCCGGCCGGGACTAGACGAGCAGTACTTC

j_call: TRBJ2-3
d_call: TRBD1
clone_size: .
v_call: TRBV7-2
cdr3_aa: CASSLARDRGGDTQYF
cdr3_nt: TGTGCCAGCAGCTTAGCCCGGGACAGGGGCGGAGATACGCAGTATTTT

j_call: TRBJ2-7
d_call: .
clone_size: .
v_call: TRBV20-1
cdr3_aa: CSAPGAADEQYF
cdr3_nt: TGCAGTGCCCCTGGGGCGGCTGACGAGCAGTACTTC

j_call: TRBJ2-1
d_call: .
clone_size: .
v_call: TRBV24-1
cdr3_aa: CATSDLSGSGQFF
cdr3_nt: TGTGCCACCAGTGATTTGTCCGGGTCCGGGCAGTTCTTC

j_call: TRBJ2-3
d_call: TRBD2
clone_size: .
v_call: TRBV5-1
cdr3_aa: CASRSTSGPTDTQYF
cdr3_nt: TGCGCCAGCCGATCGACTAGCGGCCCCACAGATACGCAGTATTTT

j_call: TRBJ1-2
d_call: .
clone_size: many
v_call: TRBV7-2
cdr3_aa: CASSLEWGGGYTF
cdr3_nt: TGTGCCAGCAGCTTAGAGTGGGGGGGTGGCTACACCTTC

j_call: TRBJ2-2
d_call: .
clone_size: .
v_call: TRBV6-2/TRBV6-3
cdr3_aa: CASRAGAGTGELFF
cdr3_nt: TGTGCCAGCCGGGCAGGGGCGGGGACCGGGGAGCTGTTTTTT

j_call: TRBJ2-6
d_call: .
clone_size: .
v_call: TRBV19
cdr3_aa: CASSRGNSGANVLTF
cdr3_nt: TGTGCCAGTAGCCGAGGCAACTCTGGGGCCAACGTCCTGACTTTC

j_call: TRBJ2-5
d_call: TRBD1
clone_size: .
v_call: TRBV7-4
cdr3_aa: CASSLLGTGQETQYF
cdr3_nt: TGTGCCAGCAGCCTCCTCGGGACAGGGCAAGAGACCCAGTACTTC

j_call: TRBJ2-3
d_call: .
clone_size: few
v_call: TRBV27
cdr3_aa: CASSSWRNTDTQYF
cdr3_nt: TGTGCCAGCAGTTCGTGGCGGAACACAGATACGCAGTATTTT

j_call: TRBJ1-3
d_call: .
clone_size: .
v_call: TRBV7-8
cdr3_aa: CASSLTDSSGNTIYF
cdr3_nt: TGTGCCAGCAGCTTAACAGACAGCTCTGGAAACACCATATATTTT

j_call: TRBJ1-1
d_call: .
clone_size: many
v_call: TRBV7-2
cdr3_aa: CASSLNRQQGGRTEAFF
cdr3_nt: TGTGCCAGCAGCTTAAATCGGCAACAGGGTGGACGGACTGAAGCTTTCTTT

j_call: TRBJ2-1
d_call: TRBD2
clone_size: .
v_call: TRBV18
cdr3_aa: CASSPRGGTSGFSSYNEQFF
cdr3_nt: TGTGCCAGCTCACCACGGGGGGGGACTAGCGGGTTCAGCTCCTACAATGAGCAGTTCTTC

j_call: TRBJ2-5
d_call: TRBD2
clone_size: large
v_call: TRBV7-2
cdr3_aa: CASSSKAGGKETQYF
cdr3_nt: TGTGCCAGCAGCTCTAAAGCGGGAGGGAAAGAGACCCAGTACTTC

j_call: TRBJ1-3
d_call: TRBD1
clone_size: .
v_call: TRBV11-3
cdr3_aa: CASSRGQGGNTIYF
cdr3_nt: TGTGCCAGCAGCCGGGGACAGGGAGGAAACACCATATATTTT